The clone carrying this T cell receptor (beta chain) was seen only a few times. The data originate from a study of blood T cell repertoires in COVID-19. Study-wide context: Collection of acute and convalescent COVID-19 samples took place in the United States, Italy and Spain. Sources were T cells, B-cell-depleted T cells, or PBMCs; the material itself was cDNA or gDNA.

Original analysis: Researchers report that nucleated cell counts were estimated from reference gene primer amplification. Profiled with immunoSEQ multiplex PCR; TCRdb holds only in-frame clones, not every one. The DNA was the basis for D and trimming; V, J and clone size are from that table. The sample includes about 260,000 clones, over 75% of them seen just once. The CDR3 contains 16 residues. Trimming took 1 base from V and 7 from J, leaving 17 bases between them. From germline, CDR1 is LGHDT and CDR2 YNNKEL (reference sequence). This clonotype was sampled from a human donor in a cohort sampled during active COVID-19. The rearrangement uses TRBV3-1 (or the pseudogene TRBV3-2) and TRBJ1-5; maybe TRBD1 (6 bases). Sequenced material: peripheral blood. The CDR3 spells CASSQGSPGDGQPQHF. The DNA for the CDR3 is TGTGCCAGCAGCCAAGGGAGTCCAGGGGACGGGCAGCCCCAGCATTTT.